The 13 T cell receptor beta chains below all came from one sample that was sequenced in a study of blood T cell repertoires in COVID-19 (dated by TCRdb to about 2020). The library came from the immunoSEQ multiplex PCR assay. Not all clones reach the TCRdb copy of this immuneACCESS table, which keeps in-frame sequences only. Checked studies attribute under half of the gap to unresolved V genes and leave the rest unexplained. For this sample there are 300,000 to 400,000 clones; around 90% appear just once. The ten largest clones take up 2.9% of the sample. Specimen: peripheral blood. Every receptor here comes from a woman under 40 with COVID-19, enrolled during active disease.

The CDR3 sequence: CASSESPVTEQYF. As DNA, the CDR3 is TGTGCCAGCAGTGAATCTCCAGTAACCGAGCAGTACTTC. V gene TRBV2 combines with J gene TRBJ2-7; D not certain. Germline lookup yields CDR1 SNHLY and CDR2 FYNNEI. The CDR3 runs 13 residues. V shed 2 bases and J shed 6 bases, with 11 bases lying between them.

The chain employs TRBV7-2 and TRBJ1-1; 9 bases align to TRBD1. The CDR3 runs to 16 residues. Germline CDR1 reads SGHTA; CDR2 reads FQGNSA. Unmatched junction bases numbered 8, after V lost 3 bases and J lost 3 bases. CDR3 protein: CASSLLPGQGHTEAFF. Here the CDR3 DNA reads TGTGCCAGCAGCTTGCTTCCGGGACAGGGACACACTGAAGCTTTCTTT.

V gene TRBV3-1 (or the pseudogene TRBV3-2) combines with J gene TRBJ1-1; D may be TRBD1 (5 bases). V shed 1 base and J shed 1 base, with 10 bases lying between them. Germline loops: CDR1 LGHDT, CDR2 YNNKEL (reference sequence). The CDR3 is 15 residues long. CDR3 region: CASSQAGRGNTEAFF. DNA for the CDR3: TGTGCCAGCAGCCAAGCAGGGAGGGGGAACACTGAAGCTTTCTTT.

V usage is TRBV9 and J usage is TRBJ2-1; D is ambiguous. CDR1 is SGDLS and CDR2 is YYNGEE in the germline V gene. The CDR3 contains 13 residues. V shed 4 bases and J shed 0 bases, with 5 bases lying between them. CDR3 DNA: TGTGCCAGCAGCACAGACTCCTACAATGAGCAGTTCTTC. It translates to CASSTDSYNEQFF.

This CDR3 is CASSQNRDRGNTIYF. The CDR3 DNA is TGTGCCAGCAGCCAAAACCGGGACAGGGGAAACACCATATATTTT. The chain joins TRBV3-1 (or the pseudogene TRBV3-2) to TRBJ1-3; 8 bases align to TRBD1. The germline gives CDR1 LGHDT, CDR2 YNNKEL (reference sequence). Germline trimming cut 2 bases from V and 4 bases from J; bases unmatched to any gene: 4. The CDR3 is 15 amino acids.

The chain carries TRBV20-1 and TRBJ1-2; TRBD1 matches 8 bases. Per the germline V gene, CDR1 is DFQATT and CDR2 is SNEGSKA (reference sequence). CDR3 length: 14 residues. The trim removed 5 bases at V and 5 bases at J, leaving 10 bases unmatched. CDR3 sequence (DNA): TGCAGTGCTCGTGGGACAGGAGCGGCTTATGGCTACACCTTC. Translating it yields CSARGTGAAYGYTF.

This chain links TRBV7-9 with TRBJ1-2, with 8 bases fitting TRBD1. Trimming took 0 bases from V and 2 from J; bases not matched to a gene: 5. The germline V gene has CDR1 SEHNR and CDR2 FQNEAQ (reference sequence). The CDR3 extends over 16 amino acids. CDR3 nucleotides: TGTGCCAGCAGCTTAGCTAGGACAGGGAGAAACTATGGCTACACCTTC. It yields the protein CASSLARTGRNYGYTF.

V gene TRBV29-1 combines with J gene TRBJ1-1; D may be TRBD1 (5 bases). Trimming cost V 1 base and J 3 bases, with 15 bases left between them. Germline-derived CDR1 and CDR2 are SQVTM and ANQGSEA. There are 15 residues in the CDR3. CDR3 loop: CSVEGVRGSYTEAFF. The CDR3 nucleotides read TGCAGCGTTGAAGGTGTAAGGGGCTCGTACACTGAAGCTTTCTTT.

This clone has only a few counts. As DNA, the CDR3 is TGTGCCAGCAGCTTAAGCGGGCGTACCACAGATACGCAGTATTTT. It is translated as CASSLSGRTTDTQYF. The genes are TRBV7-3 and TRBJ2-3; TRBD2 is a possible D gene (5 bases). Germline CDR1 is SGHTA and CDR2 is FQGTGA. The V and J ends lost 1 base and 2 bases respectively, with 10 bases between them. The length of the CDR3 is 15 residues.

V gene TRBV11-2 combines with J gene TRBJ2-7; 8 bases fit TRBD2. The V gene end was trimmed by 1 base and the J gene end by 4 bases; junction bases not matched to a gene: 9. Germline V gene sequence: CDR1 SGHAT, CDR2 FQNNGV. The CDR3 loop spans 16 amino acids. Here the CDR3 DNA reads TGTGCCAGCAGCTTAGTAGAGGCGGGAGGAAGGTACGAGCAGTACTTC. Its protein product is CASSLVEAGGRYEQYF.

The chain combines TRBV11-2 with TRBJ1-1; TRBD1 agrees at 10 bases. Looked up from germline, CDR1 is SGHAT and CDR2 is FQNNGV. V shed 2 bases and J 6 bases; nucleotides not matched to a gene: 12. The CDR3 covers 17 residues. CDR3 coding DNA: TGTGCCAGCAGCTTAAGGGGTCCCGGGACAGGGGCCCCTGAAGCTTTCTTT. Protein: CASSLRGPGTGAPEAFF.

The CDR3 bases are TGTGCCAGCAACGATGTCGACCGGGTCCAGCCCCAGCATTTT. Protein product: CASNDVDRVQPQHF. The gene calls are TRBV19 and TRBJ1-5, with no clear D. The CDR3 sequence is 14 residues long. Looked up from germline, CDR1 is LNHDA and CDR2 is SQIVND (reference sequence). The V end lost 9 bases, the J end lost 7 bases, and 19 bases lay between the germline ends.

Comments on this clone: This specimen includes other DNA sequences encoding the same CDR3. V usage is TRBV18 and J usage is TRBJ2-5, with TRBD1 as a possible D gene (5 bases). The CDR3 spans 13 residues. Germline V gene data show CDR1 as KGHSH and CDR2 as LQKENI. V gave up 6 bases and J gave up 2 bases, with 10 bases separating them. The CDR3 spells CASSPGQQETQYF. The CDR3 DNA sequence: TGTGCCAGCTCCCCCGGACAACAAGAGACCCAGTACTTC.